What follows is one T cell receptor beta chain and its context. These data are taken from a study of blood T cell repertoires in COVID-19. The CDR3 runs to 13 residues. V lost 3 bases, J lost 9 bases, and 6 bases stayed unmatched. The germline gives CDR1 SGDLS, CDR2 YYNGEE. Sequencing used immunoSEQ multiplex PCR; TCRdb keeps in-frame clones, though not all of them. The table shows 200,000 to 250,000 clones, with about 83% occurring only once. This chain joins TRBV9 and TRBJ2-5, with 9 bases aligning to TRBD1. The specimen sequenced was peripheral blood. The sequence was obtained from a young woman with COVID-19, enrolled during active disease. The CDR3 DNA follows: TGTGCCAGCAGCGAGGGACAGGGATCGTCCCAGTACTTC. Its protein is CASSEGQGSSQYF.